One and the same sample provided the 28 T cell receptor beta chains below, sequenced in a study of blood T cell repertoires in COVID-19. Method: immunoSEQ multiplex PCR; TCRdb's copy keeps in-frame clones and lacks some. The table lists around 230,000 clones, about nine tenths of them singletons. The sample taken for sequencing was peripheral blood. These receptors were obtained from a middle-aged man with COVID-19, enrolled during active disease.

V and J are TRBV19 and TRBJ1-5; 11 nucleotides align to TRBD1. With V trimmed by 10 bases and J by 4 bases, 6 bases remained unmatched. The CDR3 extends over 14 amino acids. The V gene's germline CDR1 is LNHDA and CDR2 SQIVND (reference sequence). CDR3 sequence: CATGGQGGNQPQHF. In DNA, the CDR3 is TGTGCCACCGGGGGACAGGGGGGGAATCAGCCCCAGCATTTT.

The chain combines TRBV29-1 with TRBJ2-7; 7 nucleotides align to TRBD2. From germline, CDR1 is SQVTM and CDR2 ANQGSEA. With 0 bases clipped from V and 3 bases from J, the junction kept 8 bases outside the gene matches. This CDR3 is built from 15 residues. CDR3 protein: CSVEEGDRGDYEQYF. The CDR3 DNA reads TGCAGCGTTGAAGAGGGGGACCGGGGGGACTACGAGCAGTACTTC.

The J gene is TRBJ2-3, the V gene TRBV24-1; weak D call: TRBD2 (5 bases). V was pared by 5 bases and J by 1 base, with 12 bases between. This CDR3 has 15 amino acids. CDR1 is KGHDR and CDR2 is SFDVKD in the germline V gene. Here the CDR3 reads CATSAGIRGTDTQYF. The CDR3 region has the DNA TGTGCCACCAGTGCGGGGATAAGGGGCACAGATACGCAGTATTTT.

This chain joins TRBV28 and TRBJ1-6; 10 positions match TRBD1. Trimming removed 3 bases from V and 4 bases from J; junction bases left unmatched: 3. The CDR3 runs to 16 residues. The germline CDR1 and CDR2 sequences are MDHEN and SYDVKM. CDR3 sequence (DNA): TGTGCCAGCAGTTTGGGGACAGGGGCGTATAATTCACCCCTCCACTTT. Amino acids: CASSLGTGAYNSPLHF.

This clone was picked up a small number of times. V and J are TRBV18 and TRBJ1-1; D not resolved. The length of the CDR3 is 13 residues. Trimming shortened V by 1 base and J by 4 bases, and 7 bases separated the two germline ends. Germline lookup yields CDR1 KGHSH and CDR2 LQKENI. CDR3 nucleotide sequence: TGTGCCAGCTCACCACGTGAGGGCACTGAAGCTTTCTTT. This gives the protein CASSPREGTEAFF.

The V gene is TRBV7-2, the J gene TRBJ2-2; D unresolved. This CDR3 spans 16 amino acids. Between the trimmed V and J ends, which lost 5 bases and 0 bases, there was a span of 13 bases. Germline V gene lookup returns CDR1 SGHTA and CDR2 FQGNSA. CDR3 residues: CASSMNSDANTGELFF. CDR3 nucleotides: TGTGCCAGCAGCATGAACAGTGACGCGAACACCGGGGAGCTGTTTTTT.

This clone was seen only once. V gene TRBV5-1 combines with J gene TRBJ1-4; TRBD1 matches 9 bases. The V gene end was trimmed by 0 bases and the J gene end by 8 bases; junction bases not matched to a gene: 8. CDR3 length: 16 amino acids. Germline V lookup: CDR1 SGHRS, CDR2 YFSETQ. The CDR3 DNA sequence: TGCGCCAGCAGCTTGGGATTACAGGGGGCAAGAGAAAAACTGTTTTTT. This gives the protein CASSLGLQGAREKLFF.

The V call is TRBV6-2 or TRBV6-3, the J call TRBJ2-7, with TRBD2 matching over 11 bases. This CDR3 contains 14 residues. Per the germline V gene, CDR1 is MNHEY and CDR2 is SVGEGT. The trim removed 4 bases at V and 6 bases at J, leaving 5 bases unmatched. CDR3 nucleotides: TGTGCCAGCAGTTTCCGGCTAGCGGGGGGCGAGCAGTACTTC. It is translated as CASSFRLAGGEQYF.

The CDR3 coding sequence is TGTGCCAGCAGACCCACAGGGGGGTCTGGCTACACCTTC. Its translation is CASRPTGGSGYTF. This chain links TRBV12-3 or TRBV12-4 with TRBJ1-2, with 8 bases that match TRBD1. V trimming: 6 bases; J trimming: 7 bases; junction bases outside the gene matches: 7. The CDR3 contains 13 residues.

The chain has TRBV7-9 and TRBJ2-1; D might be TRBD2 (7 bases). V was shortened by 7 bases and J by 5 bases, with 21 bases between the two germline ends. Germline V gives CDR1 SEHNR, CDR2 FQNEAQ (reference sequence). The CDR3 sequence is 16 residues long. The CDR3 DNA follows: TGTGCCAGCAACGATGCCACGGGGGGCATCGACAATGAGCAGTTCTTC. Amino acids: CASNDATGGIDNEQFF.

The chain links TRBV4-1 to TRBJ1-4; 9 bases align to TRBD1. CDR3 length: 15 amino acids. V lost 3 bases, J lost 7 bases, and 6 bases stayed unmatched. Germline CDR1 is MGHRA and CDR2 is YSYEKL. As DNA, the CDR3 is TGCGCCAGCAGCCAGGGCGGGACAGGGAGTGAAAAACTGTTTTTT. Its translation is CASSQGGTGSEKLFF.

The chain recombines TRBV7-6 with TRBJ2-1, with 9 bases fitting TRBD1. With V trimmed by 1 base and J by 1 base, 20 bases remained unmatched. Germline V gene lookup returns CDR1 SGHVS and CDR2 FNYEAQ. The length of the CDR3 is 22 residues. The CDR3 is CASSLGRPRDRVTRGSYNEQFF. As DNA, the CDR3 is TGTGCCAGCAGCTTAGGACGTCCTAGGGACAGGGTGACCCGGGGATCCTACAATGAGCAGTTCTTC.

CDR3 DNA: TGTGCCAGCAGCCTAACGGGACTGGAGGGCGGGGAGCTGTTTTTT. This sequence encodes CASSLTGLEGGELFF. The chain joins TRBV7-7 to TRBJ2-2; D is possibly TRBD2 (6 bases). The CDR3 consists of 15 residues. With 5 bases removed from V and 7 bases from J, the gap between germline ends came to 17 bases. Germline V gene lookup returns CDR1 SSHAT and CDR2 FNYEAQ (reference sequence).

This clone appeared once. V gene TRBV30 combines with J gene TRBJ1-3; D is uncertain. The V and J ends lost 2 bases and 3 bases respectively, with 11 bases between them. This CDR3 spans 14 amino acids. Germline CDR1 reads GTSNPN; CDR2 reads SVGIG (reference sequence). In DNA, the CDR3 is TGTGCCTGGAGTAAAGCGGACGTTGGAAACACCATATATTTT. Its protein is CAWSKADVGNTIYF.

This rearrangement joins TRBV27 to TRBJ1-2, with D uncertain. The CDR3 length is 15 residues. Germline V gene data show CDR1 as MNHEY and CDR2 as SMNVEV (reference sequence). Trimming took 2 bases from V and 0 from J, leaving 10 bases between them. DNA for the CDR3: TGTGCCAGCAGTTTACGTTCGGGAGCTAACTATGGCTACACCTTC. Translation: CASSLRSGANYGYTF.

The chain uses TRBV4-2 and TRBJ1-4, with a tentative D call TRBD1 (5 bases). V gave up 5 bases and J gave up 0 bases, with 10 bases separating them. The CDR3 sequence is 15 residues long. Germline V gene data show CDR1 as LGHNA and CDR2 as YNFKEQ. The CDR3 loop is CASSTGVATNEKLFF. CDR3 DNA sequence: TGTGCCAGCAGCACAGGAGTCGCAACTAATGAAAAACTGTTTTTT.

V gene TRBV11-3 combines with J gene TRBJ1-6; a possible D gene is TRBD1 (6 bases). Per germline, CDR1 SGHNT and CDR2 YENEEA. The CDR3 has 13 residues. V was shortened by 2 bases and J by 7 bases, with 6 bases between the two germline ends. DNA for the CDR3: TGTGCCAGCAGCTTAACAGGGAATTCACCCCTCCACTTT. This codes for CASSLTGNSPLHF.

The chain couples TRBV28 to TRBJ1-1; possibly TRBD1 for D (5 bases). Germline V CDR1 and CDR2: MDHEN, SYDVKM. The CDR3 runs 12 residues. Trimming pared 8 bases from V and 11 bases from J, leaving 18 bases between. The CDR3 DNA follows: TGTGCCAGCTCCACAGGCGTCTTTGGCGCTTTCTTT. The encoded protein is CASSTGVFGAFF. The variable domain in full, completed from reference TRBV28 and TRBJ1-1, reads DVKVTQSSRYLVKRTGEKVFLECVQDMDHENMFWYRQDPGLGLRLIYFSYDVKMKEKGDIPEGYSVSREKKERFSLILESASTNQTSMYLCASSTGVFGAFFGQGTRLTVV.

The count of this clone is one. CDR3 bases: TGTGCCAGCTCACCAAGCAGGACAGGATTGTTTGAGCAGTTCTTC. Translating gives CASSPSRTGLFEQFF. The chain uses TRBV18 and TRBJ2-1; 7 bases match TRBD1. The CDR3 covers 15 residues. Per the germline V gene, CDR1 is KGHSH and CDR2 is LQKENI. Trimming cost V 2 bases and J 9 bases; bases outside gene matches: 10.

This chain joins TRBV9 and TRBJ2-3, with 8 bases aligning to TRBD2. The J segment lost 3 bases and the V segment lost 3 bases, leaving 6 bases of the junction unmatched. There are 15 residues in the CDR3. Germline V lookup: CDR1 SGDLS, CDR2 YYNGEE. CDR3 protein: CASSDPGGRTDTQYF. CDR3 sequence (DNA): TGTGCCAGCAGCGACCCGGGGGGGAGGACAGATACGCAGTATTTT.

This chain links TRBV28 with TRBJ1-3; tentatively, D is TRBD1 (6 bases). The V end was cut by 4 bases, the J end by 1 base, with 17 bases between. CDR3 length: 17 residues. Germline V gives CDR1 MDHEN, CDR2 SYDVKM. CDR3 in amino acids: CASSSLQGAGSGNTIYF. The CDR3 DNA reads as TGTGCCAGCAGTTCCCTACAGGGTGCTGGTTCTGGAAACACCATATATTTT.

This chain joins TRBV2 and TRBJ1-1; TRBD1 might be the D (5 bases). The V end was cut by 4 bases, the J end by 3 bases, with 12 bases between. Germline CDR1 SNHLY, CDR2 FYNNEI. There are 14 residues in the CDR3. CDR3 protein: CASSVQGDDTEAFF. In nucleotides, the CDR3 is TGTGCCAGCAGTGTGCAGGGCGACGACACTGAAGCTTTCTTT.

The V gene is TRBV28, the J gene TRBJ1-3; 10 nucleotides agree with TRBD1. The ends lost 7 bases at V and 2 bases at J; junction bases unmatched: 2. The CDR3 is 14 amino acids. Germline V gives CDR1 MDHEN, CDR2 SYDVKM. The CDR3 protein is CASTGTGAGNTIYF. The CDR3 coding sequence is TGTGCCAGCACCGGGACAGGGGCTGGAAACACCATATATTTT.

The V gene is TRBV19, the J gene TRBJ1-2; TRBD1 matches at 8 bases. Losses at the gene ends were 3 bases for V and 1 base for J; bases not matched to a gene: 4. Germline CDR1 and CDR2: LNHDA and SQIVND (reference sequence). This CDR3 is 15 amino acids long. CDR3 DNA sequence: TGTGCCAGTAGTATCCGGACAGGGATTAACTATGGCTACACCTTC. Translating gives CASSIRTGINYGYTF.

The V gene is TRBV11-1, the J gene TRBJ2-1; TRBD1 is a possible D gene (5 bases). V was pared by 0 bases and J by 12 bases, with 12 bases between. The CDR3 spans 13 residues. Germline V lookup: CDR1 SGHAT, CDR2 FQDESV (reference sequence). CDR3 protein: CASSLAMQGLQFF. The CDR3 DNA is TGTGCCAGCAGCTTAGCGATGCAGGGTCTGCAGTTCTTC.

This clone has only a few counts. The genes are TRBV27 and TRBJ1-2, with TRBD1 as a possible D gene (6 bases). There are 16 residues in the CDR3. The ends were cut back, 6 bases at V and 1 base at J, with 18 bases in the middle. The germline V gene has CDR1 MNHEY and CDR2 SMNVEV (reference sequence). This CDR3 is CASSYRGDTNNYGYTF. In DNA form, the CDR3 reads TGTGCCAGCAGCTACCGGGGGGACACCAATAACTATGGCTACACCTTC.

The chain has TRBV24-1 and TRBJ1-6; 8 nucleotides agree with TRBD1. The CDR3 length is 15 residues. The germline gives CDR1 KGHDR, CDR2 SFDVKD. After removal of 3 bases from V and 7 bases from J, the junction contained 4 bases not matched to a gene. The CDR3 nucleotides read TGTGCCACCAGTGATGCGGGACAGGCCAATTCACCCCTCCACTTT. It specifies CATSDAGQANSPLHF.

Here the CDR3 DNA reads TGCGCCAGCAGCCAAGCCCCGCAGGGGATAAATGGCTACACCTTC. Translated, it gives CASSQAPQGINGYTF. V gene TRBV4-3 combines with J gene TRBJ1-2; D is perhaps TRBD1 (6 bases). The V gene lost 1 base and the J gene lost 6 bases, with 15 bases spanning the gap. CDR1 is LGHNA and CDR2 is YSLEER in the germline V gene. This CDR3 has 15 amino acids.